This T cell receptor beta chain is from a study of CXCR3-negative and CXCR3-positive naive CD8 T cells. Study-wide findings and caveats: CXCR3-positive naive cells had TRB CDR3s that were more hydrophobic than CXCR3-negative naive cells had.

Preparation of TRB cDNA libraries relied on 5' RACE carrying UMI labels. TCRdb re-called the 5' RACE reads; one entry per CDR3 protein, DNA not given. The sample shows roughly 140,000 distinct CDR3 sequences, and under 0.35% sits with its ten largest clones. With regard to this clonotype: Antigen unknown.

This CDR3 has 12 residues. From germline, CDR1 is SGHAT and CDR2 FQNNGV. This chain connects TRBV11-2 to TRBJ1-1; absent DNA, TCRdb's TRBD1 call cannot be checked. This sequence originates from a human donor in good health. Some clones in this sample may be carry-over from other donors' samples. What was sequenced was naive CXCR3+ CD8+ T cells from blood. Stated subset: CD45RO-CCR7+CD27+CD95- naive CD8+ T cells expressing CXCR3 (TNR3+). CDR3 in amino acids: CASGSGTGEAFF.